This T cell receptor (beta chain) was identified during a study of shared clonotypes between healthy human individuals. The germline V gene has CDR1 SGHRS and CDR2 YFSETQ. The CDR3 contains 14 residues. V lost 4 bases and J lost 4, with 13 bases in between. Some clones are missing from TCRdb's copy, which holds only in-frame ones; the method was immunoSEQ multiplex PCR. The table includes around 1.4 million clones, 98% to 99% detected once. From CD4+ cells came CD45RA+ naive and CD45RA-negative memory subsets. What was sequenced was naive CD4+ T cells sorted from blood. Subset noted: CD45RA+ positively selected. This sequence originates from a man younger than 40 in good health. The chain combines TRBV5-1 with TRBJ2-3; TRBD1 might be the D (6 bases). CDR3 sequence (DNA): TGCGCCAGCAGCACAACAGGGTACGCAGATACGCAGTATTTT. Translating gives CASSTTGYADTQYF.